This TCR beta chain emerged from a study of blood T cell repertoires in COVID-19. The trim removed 3 bases at V and 5 bases at J, leaving 6 bases unmatched. The CDR3 totals 14 residues. Per the germline V gene, CDR1 is SGHTA and CDR2 is FQGNSA. Repertoires were generated with immunoSEQ multiplex PCR, while TCRdb's copy carries only in-frame clones and drops some. There are some 220,000 clones in the sample; roughly four fifths occur only once, and 1.3% lies in the top ten. The source of this sequence is a woman between 35 and 50 years old with acute COVID-19. Sequencing was done on a sample of PBMCs or T cells enriched from blood (not recorded which). The genes are TRBV7-2 and TRBJ2-5, with 7 bases aligning to TRBD1. The CDR3, as DNA: TGTGCCAGCAGCTTGCAGGGACAGAGGGAGACCCAGTACTTC. It specifies CASSLQGQRETQYF. Filled out from reference TRBV7-2 and TRBJ2-5, the complete variable domain reads GAGVSQSPSNKVTEKGKDVELRCDPISGHTALYWYRQSLGQGLEFLIYFQGNSAPDKSGLPSDRFSAERTGGSVSTLTIQRTQQEDSAVYLCASSLQGQRETQYFGPGTRLLVL.